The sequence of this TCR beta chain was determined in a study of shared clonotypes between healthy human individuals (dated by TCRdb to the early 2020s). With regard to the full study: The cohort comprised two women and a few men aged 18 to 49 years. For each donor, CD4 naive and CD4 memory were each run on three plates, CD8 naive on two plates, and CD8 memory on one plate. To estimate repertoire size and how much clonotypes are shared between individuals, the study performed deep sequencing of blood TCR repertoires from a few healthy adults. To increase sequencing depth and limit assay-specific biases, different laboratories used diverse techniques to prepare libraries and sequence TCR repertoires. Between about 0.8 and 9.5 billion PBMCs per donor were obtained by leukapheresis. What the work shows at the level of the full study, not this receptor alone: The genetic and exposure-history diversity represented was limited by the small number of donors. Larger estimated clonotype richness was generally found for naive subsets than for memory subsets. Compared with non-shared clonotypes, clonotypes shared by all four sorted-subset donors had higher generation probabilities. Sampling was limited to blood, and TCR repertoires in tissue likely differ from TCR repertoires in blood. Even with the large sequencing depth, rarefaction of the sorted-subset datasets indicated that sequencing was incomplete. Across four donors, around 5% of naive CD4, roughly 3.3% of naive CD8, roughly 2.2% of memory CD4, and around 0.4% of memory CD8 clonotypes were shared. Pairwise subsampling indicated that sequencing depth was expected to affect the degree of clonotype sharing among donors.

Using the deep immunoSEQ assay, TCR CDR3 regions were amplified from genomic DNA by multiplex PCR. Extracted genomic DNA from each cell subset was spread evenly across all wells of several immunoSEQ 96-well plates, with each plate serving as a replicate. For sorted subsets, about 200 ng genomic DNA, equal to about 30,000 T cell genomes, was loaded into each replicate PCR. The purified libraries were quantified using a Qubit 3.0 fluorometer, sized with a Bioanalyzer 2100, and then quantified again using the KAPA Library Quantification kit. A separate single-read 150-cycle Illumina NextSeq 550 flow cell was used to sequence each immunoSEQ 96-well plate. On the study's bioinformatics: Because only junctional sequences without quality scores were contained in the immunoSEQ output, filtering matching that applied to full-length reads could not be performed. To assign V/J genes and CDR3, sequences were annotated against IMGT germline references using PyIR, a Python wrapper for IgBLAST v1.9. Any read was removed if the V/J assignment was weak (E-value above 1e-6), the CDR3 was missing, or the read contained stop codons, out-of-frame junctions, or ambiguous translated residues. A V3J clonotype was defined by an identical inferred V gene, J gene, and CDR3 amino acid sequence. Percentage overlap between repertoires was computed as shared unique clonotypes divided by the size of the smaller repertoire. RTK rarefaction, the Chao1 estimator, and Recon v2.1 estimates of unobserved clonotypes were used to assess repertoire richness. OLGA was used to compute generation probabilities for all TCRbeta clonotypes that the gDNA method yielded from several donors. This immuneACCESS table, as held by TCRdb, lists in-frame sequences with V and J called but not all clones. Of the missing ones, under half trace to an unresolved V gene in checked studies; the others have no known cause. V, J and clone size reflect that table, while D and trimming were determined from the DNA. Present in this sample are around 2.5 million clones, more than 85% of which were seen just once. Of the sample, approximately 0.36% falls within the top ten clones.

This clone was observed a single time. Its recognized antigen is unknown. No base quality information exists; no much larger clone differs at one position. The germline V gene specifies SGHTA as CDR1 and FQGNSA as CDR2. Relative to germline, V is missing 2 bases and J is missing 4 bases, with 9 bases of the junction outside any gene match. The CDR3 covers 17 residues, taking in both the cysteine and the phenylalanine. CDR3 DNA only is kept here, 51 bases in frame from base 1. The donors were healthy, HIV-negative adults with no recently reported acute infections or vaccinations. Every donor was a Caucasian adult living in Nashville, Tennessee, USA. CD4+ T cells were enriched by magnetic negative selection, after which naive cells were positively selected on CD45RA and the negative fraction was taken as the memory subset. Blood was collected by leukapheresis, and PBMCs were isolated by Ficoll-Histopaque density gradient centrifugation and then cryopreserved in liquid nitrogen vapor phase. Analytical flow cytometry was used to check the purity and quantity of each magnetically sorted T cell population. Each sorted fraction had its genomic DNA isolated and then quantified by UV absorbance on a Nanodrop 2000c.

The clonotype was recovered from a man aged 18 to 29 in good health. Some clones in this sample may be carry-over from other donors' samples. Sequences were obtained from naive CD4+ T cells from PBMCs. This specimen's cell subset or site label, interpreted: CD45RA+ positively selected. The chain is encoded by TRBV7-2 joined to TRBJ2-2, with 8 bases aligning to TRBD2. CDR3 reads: CASSLRSGSLGTGELFF. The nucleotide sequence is TGTGCCAGCAGCTTAAGGAGCGGGAGTTTGGGCACCGGGGAGCTGTTTTTT. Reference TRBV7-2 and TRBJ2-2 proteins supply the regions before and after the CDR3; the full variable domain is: GAGVSQSPSNKVTEKGKDVELRCDPISGHTALYWYRQSLGQGLEFLIYFQGNSAPDKSGLPSDRFSAERTGGSVSTLTIQRTQQEDSAVYLCASSLRSGSLGTGELFFGEGSRLTVL.